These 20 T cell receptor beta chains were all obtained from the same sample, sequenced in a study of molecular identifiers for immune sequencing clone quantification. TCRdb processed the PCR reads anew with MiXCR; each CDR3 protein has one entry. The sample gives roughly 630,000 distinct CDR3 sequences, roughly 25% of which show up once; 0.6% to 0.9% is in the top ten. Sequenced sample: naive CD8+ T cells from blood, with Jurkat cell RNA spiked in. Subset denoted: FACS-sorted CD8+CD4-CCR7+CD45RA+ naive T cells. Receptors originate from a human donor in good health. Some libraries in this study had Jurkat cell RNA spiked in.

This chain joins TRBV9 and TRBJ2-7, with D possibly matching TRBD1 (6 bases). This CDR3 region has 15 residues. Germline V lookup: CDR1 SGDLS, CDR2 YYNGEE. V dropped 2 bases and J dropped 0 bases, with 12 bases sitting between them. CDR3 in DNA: TGTGCCAGCAGCGTTCACCGGGACATCTCCTACGAGCAGTACTTC. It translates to CASSVHRDISYEQYF.

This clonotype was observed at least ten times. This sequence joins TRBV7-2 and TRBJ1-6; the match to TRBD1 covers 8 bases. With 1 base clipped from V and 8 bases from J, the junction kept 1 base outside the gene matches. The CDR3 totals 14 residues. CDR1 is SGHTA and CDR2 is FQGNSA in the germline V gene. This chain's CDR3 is CASSLGTGYSPLHF. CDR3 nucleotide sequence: TGTGCCAGCAGCTTAGGGACAGGGTATTCACCCCTCCACTTT.

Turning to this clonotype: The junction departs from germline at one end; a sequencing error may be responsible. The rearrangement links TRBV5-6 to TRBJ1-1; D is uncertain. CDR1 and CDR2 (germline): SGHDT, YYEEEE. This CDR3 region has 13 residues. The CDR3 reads CASSLRAGAEAFF. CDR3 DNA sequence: TGTGCCAGCAGCTTGCGCGCGGGCGCTGAAGCTTTCTTC.

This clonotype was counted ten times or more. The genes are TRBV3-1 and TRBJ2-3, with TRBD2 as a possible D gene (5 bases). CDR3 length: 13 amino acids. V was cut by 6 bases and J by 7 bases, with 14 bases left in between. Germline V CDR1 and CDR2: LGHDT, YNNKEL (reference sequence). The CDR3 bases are TGTGCCAGCAGTCCCTACCCTAGCAATACGCAGTATTTT. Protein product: CASSPYPSNTQYF.

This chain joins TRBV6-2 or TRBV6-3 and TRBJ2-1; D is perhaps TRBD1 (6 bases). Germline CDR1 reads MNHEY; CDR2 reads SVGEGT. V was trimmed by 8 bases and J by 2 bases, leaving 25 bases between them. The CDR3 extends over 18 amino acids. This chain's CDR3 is CASCPHPVQGFTYNEQFF. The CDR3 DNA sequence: TGTGCCAGCTGTCCACACCCAGTTCAGGGGTTCACCTACAATGAGCAGTTCTTC.

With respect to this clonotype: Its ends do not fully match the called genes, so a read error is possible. The CDR3 reads CSVRGSPRGSAEAFF. The CDR3 DNA is TGCAGCGTTCGAGGGTCGCCAAGAGGGAGCGCTGAAGCTTTCTTC. V usage is TRBV29-1 and J usage is TRBJ1-1; D gene ambiguous. The CDR3 length is 15 residues. Germline-derived CDR1 and CDR2 are SQVTM and ANQGSEA.

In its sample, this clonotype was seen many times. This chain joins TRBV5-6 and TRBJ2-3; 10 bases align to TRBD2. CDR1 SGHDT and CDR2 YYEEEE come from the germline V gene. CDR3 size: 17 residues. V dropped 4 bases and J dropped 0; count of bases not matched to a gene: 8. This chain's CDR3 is CASSTTGTSASTDTQYF. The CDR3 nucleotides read TGTGCCAGCAGCACGACCGGGACTAGCGCTAGCACAGATACGCAGTATTTT.

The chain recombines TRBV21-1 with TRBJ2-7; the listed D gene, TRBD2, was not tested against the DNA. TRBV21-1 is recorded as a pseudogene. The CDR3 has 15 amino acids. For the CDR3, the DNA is TGTGCCAGCAGCGCACTAGCGGGGGGTTCCTACGAGCAGTACTTC. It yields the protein CASSALAGGSYEQYF.

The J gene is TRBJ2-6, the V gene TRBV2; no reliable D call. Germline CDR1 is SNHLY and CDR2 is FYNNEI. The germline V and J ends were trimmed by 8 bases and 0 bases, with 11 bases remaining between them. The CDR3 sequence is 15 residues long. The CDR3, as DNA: TGTGCCAGCGCCGAGCCCTACTCTGGGGCCAACGTCCTGACTTTC. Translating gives CASAEPYSGANVLTF.

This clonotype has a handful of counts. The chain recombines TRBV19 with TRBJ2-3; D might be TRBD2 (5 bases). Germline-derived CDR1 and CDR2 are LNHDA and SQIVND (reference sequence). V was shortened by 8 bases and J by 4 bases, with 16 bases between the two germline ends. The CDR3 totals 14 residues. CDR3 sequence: CASSPGFSADTQYF. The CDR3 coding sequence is TGTGCCAGTTCCCCTGGCTTTAGCGCAGATACGCAGTATTTT.

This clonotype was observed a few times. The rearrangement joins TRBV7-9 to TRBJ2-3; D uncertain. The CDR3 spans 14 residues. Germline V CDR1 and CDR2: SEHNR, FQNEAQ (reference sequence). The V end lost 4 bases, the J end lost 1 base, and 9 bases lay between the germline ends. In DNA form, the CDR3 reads TGTGCCAGCAGCTCCCCGTTTGGCACAGATACGCAGTATTTT. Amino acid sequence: CASSSPFGTDTQYF. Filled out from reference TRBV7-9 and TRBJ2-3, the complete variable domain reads DTGVSQNPRHKITKRGQNVTFRCDPISEHNRLYWYRQTLGQGPEFLTYFQNEAQLEKSRLLSDRFSAERPKGSFSTLEIQRTEQGDSAMYLCASSSPFGTDTQYFGPGTRLTVL.

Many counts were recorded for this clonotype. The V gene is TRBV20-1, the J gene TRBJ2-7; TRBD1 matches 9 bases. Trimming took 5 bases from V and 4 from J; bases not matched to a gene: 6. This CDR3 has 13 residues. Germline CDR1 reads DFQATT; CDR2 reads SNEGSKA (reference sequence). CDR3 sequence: CSALADRGYEQYF. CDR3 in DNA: TGCAGTGCTTTAGCCGACAGGGGGTACGAGCAGTACTTC.

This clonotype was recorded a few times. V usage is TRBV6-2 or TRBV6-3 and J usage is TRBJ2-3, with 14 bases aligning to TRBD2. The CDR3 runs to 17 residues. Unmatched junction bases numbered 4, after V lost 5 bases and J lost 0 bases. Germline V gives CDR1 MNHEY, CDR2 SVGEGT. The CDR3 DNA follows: TGTGCCAGCAGTGCCGGGACTAGCGGGGGTAGCACAGATACGCAGTATTTT. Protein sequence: CASSAGTSGGSTDTQYF.

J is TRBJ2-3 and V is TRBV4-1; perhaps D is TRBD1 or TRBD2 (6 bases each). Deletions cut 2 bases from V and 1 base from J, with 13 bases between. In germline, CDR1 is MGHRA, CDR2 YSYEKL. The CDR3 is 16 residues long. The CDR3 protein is CASSQLTRGGTDTQYF. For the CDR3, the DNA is TGCGCCAGCAGCCAATTAACTAGGGGGGGCACAGATACGCAGTATTTT.

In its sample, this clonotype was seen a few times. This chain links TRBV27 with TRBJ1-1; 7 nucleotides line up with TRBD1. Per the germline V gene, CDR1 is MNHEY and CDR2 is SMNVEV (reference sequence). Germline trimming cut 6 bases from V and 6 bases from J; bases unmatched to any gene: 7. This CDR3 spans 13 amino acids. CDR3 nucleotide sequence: TGTGCCAGCAGACTGACAGGGTTGGCTGAAGCTTTCTTT. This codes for CASRLTGLAEAFF.

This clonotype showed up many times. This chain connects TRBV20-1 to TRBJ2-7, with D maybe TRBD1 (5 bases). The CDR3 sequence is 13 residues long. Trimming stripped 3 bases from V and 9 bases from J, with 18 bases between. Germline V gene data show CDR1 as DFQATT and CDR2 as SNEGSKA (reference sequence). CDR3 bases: TGCAGTGCTAGTCAGGGTTGGCCTGAAGGGCAGTACTTC. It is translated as CSASQGWPEGQYF.

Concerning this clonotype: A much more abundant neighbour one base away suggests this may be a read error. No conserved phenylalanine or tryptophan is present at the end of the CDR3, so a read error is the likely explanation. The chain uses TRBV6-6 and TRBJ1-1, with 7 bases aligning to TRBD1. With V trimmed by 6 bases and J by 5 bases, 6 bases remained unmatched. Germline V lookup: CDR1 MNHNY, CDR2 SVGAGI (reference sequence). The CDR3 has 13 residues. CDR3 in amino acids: CASRTGEGTEAFS. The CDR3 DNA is TGTGCCAGCAGAACAGGGGAAGGGACTGAAGCTTTCTCT.

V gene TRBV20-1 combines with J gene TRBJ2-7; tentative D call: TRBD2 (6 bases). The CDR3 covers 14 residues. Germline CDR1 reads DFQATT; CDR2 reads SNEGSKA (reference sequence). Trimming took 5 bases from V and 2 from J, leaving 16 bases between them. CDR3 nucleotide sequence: TGCAGTGCTCACTCTAGCGCCCTTACCTACGAGCAGTACTTC. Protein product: CSAHSSALTYEQYF.

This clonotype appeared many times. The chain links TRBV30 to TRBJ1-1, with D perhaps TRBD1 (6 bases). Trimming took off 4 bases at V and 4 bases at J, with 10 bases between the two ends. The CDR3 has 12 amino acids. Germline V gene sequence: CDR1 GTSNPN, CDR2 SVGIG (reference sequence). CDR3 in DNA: TGTGCCTGGAAAGGAGGGGGCACTGAAGCTTTCTTT. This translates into CAWKGGGTEAFF.

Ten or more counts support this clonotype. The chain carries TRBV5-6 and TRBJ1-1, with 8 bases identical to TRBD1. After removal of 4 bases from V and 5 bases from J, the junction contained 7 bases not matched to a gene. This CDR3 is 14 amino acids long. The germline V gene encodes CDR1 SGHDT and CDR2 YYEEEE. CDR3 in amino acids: CASSTVRGQTEAFF. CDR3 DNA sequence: TGTGCCAGCAGCACCGTCAGGGGGCAAACTGAAGCTTTCTTT.